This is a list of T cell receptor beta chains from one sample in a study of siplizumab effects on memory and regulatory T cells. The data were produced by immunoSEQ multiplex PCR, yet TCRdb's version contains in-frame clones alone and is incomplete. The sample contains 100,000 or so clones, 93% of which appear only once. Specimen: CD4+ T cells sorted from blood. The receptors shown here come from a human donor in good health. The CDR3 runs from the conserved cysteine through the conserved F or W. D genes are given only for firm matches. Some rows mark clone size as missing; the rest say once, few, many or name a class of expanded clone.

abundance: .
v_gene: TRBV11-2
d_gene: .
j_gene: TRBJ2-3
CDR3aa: CASSFSGYGATDTQYF
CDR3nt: TGTGCCAGCAGCTTTAGCGGCTATGGGGCCACAGATACGCAGTATTTT

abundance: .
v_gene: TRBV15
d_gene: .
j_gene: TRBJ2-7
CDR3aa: CATSRDRSQEYF
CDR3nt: TGTGCCACCAGCAGAGATCGTAGCCAGGAGTACTTC

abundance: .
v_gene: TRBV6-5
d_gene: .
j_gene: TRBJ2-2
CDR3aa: CASRAGRPTGELFF
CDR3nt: TGTGCCAGCAGGGCAGGGAGACCAACCGGGGAGCTGTTTTTT

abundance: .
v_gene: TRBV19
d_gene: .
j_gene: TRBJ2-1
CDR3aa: CASKGPGAYNEQFF
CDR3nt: TGTGCCAGTAAGGGACCAGGGGCGTACAATGAGCAGTTCTTC

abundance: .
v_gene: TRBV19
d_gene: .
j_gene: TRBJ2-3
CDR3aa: CASIGGSFYDTQYF
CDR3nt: TGTGCCAGTATCGGGGGCTCCTTCTACGATACGCAGTATTTT

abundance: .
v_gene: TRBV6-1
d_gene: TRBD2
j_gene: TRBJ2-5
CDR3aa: CASSAGGQETQYF
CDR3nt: TGTGCCAGCTCGGCGGGGGGCCAAGAGACCCAGTACTTC

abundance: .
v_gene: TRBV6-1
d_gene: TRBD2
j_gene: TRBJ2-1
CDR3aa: CASSGTSGRALGEQFF
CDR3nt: TGTGCCAGCAGTGGGACTAGCGGGAGGGCCCTCGGTGAGCAGTTCTTC

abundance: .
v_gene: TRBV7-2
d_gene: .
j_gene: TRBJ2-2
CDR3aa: CASSPVEVNTGELFF
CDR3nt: TGTGCCAGCAGTCCGGTGGAGGTGAACACCGGGGAGCTGTTTTTT

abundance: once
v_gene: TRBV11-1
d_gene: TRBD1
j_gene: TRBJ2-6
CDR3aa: CASSFRDRGPGANVLTF
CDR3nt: TGTGCCAGCAGCTTCCGGGACAGGGGCCCTGGGGCCAACGTCCTGACTTTC

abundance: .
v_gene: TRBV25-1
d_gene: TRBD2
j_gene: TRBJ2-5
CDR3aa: CASSEYLGGKETQYF
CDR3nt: TGTGCCAGCAGTGAATACCTGGGGGGGAAAGAGACCCAGTACTTC

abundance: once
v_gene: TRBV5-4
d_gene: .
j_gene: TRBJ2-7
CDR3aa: CASSLRLGEQYF
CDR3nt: TGTGCCAGCAGCCTCCGACTCGGAGAGCAGTACTTC

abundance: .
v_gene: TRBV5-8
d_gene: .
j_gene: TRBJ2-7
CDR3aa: CASSFSRASYEQYF
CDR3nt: TGTGCCAGCAGCTTCTCGAGGGCCTCCTACGAGCAGTACTTC

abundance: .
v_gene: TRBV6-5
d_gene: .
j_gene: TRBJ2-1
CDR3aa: CASSSELLTRRFF
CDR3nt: TGTGCCAGCAGTTCCGAACTTTTGACTAGGCGGTTCTTC

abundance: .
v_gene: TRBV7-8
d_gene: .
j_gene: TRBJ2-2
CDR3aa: CASSSLSWTGELFF
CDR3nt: TGTGCCAGCAGCTCTTTGTCCTGGACCGGGGAGCTGTTTTTT

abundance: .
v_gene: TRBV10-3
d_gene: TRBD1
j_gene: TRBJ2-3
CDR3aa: CASHVNRGTDTQYF
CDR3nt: TGTGCCAGCCACGTCAACAGGGGGACCGATACGCAGTATTTT

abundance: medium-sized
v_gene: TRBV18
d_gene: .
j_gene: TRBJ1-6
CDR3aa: CASSPTPGANSPLHF
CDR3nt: TGTGCCAGCTCCCCAACCCCGGGGGCGAATTCACCCCTCCACTTT

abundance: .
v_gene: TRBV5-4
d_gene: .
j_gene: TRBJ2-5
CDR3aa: CASSGGTGETQYF
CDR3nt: TGTGCCAGCAGCGGTGGTACCGGGGAGACCCAGTACTTC

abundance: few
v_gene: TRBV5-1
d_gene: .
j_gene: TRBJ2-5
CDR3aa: CASSSGPGYQETQYF
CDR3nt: TGCGCCAGCAGCTCGGGACCCGGGTACCAAGAGACCCAGTACTTC

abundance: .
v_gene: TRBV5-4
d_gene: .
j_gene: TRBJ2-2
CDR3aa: CASSRGSATGELFF
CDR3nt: TGTGCCAGCAGCCGGGGCAGTGCAACCGGGGAGCTGTTTTTT

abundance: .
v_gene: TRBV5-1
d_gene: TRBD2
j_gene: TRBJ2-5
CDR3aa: CASSSFSRGDQETQYF
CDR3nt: TGCGCCAGCAGCTCTTTCTCCCGGGGGGACCAAGAGACCCAGTACTTC

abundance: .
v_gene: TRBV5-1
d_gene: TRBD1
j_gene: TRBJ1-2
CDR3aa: CASSHGQDYGYTF
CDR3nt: TGCGCCAGCAGCCACGGACAGGACTATGGCTACACCTTC

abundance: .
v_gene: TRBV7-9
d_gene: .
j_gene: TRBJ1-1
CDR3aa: CASSPVVNTEAFF
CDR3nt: TGTGCCAGCAGCCCGGTCGTGAACACTGAAGCTTTCTTT